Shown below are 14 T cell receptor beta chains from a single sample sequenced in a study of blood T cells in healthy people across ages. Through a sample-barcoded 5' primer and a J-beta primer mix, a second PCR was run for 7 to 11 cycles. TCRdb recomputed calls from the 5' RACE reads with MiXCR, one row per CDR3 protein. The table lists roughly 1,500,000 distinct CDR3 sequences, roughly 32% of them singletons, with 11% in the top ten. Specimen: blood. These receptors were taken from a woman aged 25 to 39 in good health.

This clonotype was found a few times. This CDR3 is CASSLAKGAFEQYF. For the CDR3, the DNA is TGTGCCAGCAGCTTAGCGAAGGGAGCCTTCGAGCAGTACTTC. This sequence joins TRBV7-9 and TRBJ2-5, with D tentatively TRBD2 (5 bases). Gene TRBJ2-7 matches the end of the DNA better, so the J call may be wrong. The CDR3 consists of 14 residues. Looked up from germline, CDR1 is SEHNR and CDR2 is FQNEAQ (reference sequence).

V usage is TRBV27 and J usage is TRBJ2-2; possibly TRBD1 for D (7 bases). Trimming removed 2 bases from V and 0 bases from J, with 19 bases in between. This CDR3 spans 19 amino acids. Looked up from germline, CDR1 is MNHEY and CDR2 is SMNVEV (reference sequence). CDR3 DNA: TGTGCCAGCAGTTTAATGCCAGGGGGGTTGATGGCGAACACCGGGGAGCTGTTTTTT. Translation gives CASSLMPGGLMANTGELFF.

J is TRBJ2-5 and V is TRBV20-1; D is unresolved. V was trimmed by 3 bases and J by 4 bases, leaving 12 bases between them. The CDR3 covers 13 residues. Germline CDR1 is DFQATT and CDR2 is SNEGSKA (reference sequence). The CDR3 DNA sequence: TGCAGTGCTAGTTCGGTCGACGGAGAGACCCAGTACTTC. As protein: CSASSVDGETQYF.

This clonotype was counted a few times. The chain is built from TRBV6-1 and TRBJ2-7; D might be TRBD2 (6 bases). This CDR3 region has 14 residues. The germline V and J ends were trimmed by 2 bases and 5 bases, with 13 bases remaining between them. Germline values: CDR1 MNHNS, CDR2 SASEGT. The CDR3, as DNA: TGTGCCAGCAGTGAAAATGGGGGGAGCGACGAGCAGTACTTC. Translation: CASSENGGSDEQYF.

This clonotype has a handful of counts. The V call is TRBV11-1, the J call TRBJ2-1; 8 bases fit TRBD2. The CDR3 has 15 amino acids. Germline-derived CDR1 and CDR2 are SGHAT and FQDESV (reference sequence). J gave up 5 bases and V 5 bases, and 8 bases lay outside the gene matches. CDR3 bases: TGTGCCAGCAGCCCCTATTCGCGGGGGGACAATGAGCAGTTCTTC. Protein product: CASSPYSRGDNEQFF.

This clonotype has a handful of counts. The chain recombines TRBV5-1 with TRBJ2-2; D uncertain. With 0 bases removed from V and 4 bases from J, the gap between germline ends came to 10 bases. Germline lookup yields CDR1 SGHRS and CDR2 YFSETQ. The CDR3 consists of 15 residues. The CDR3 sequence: CASSLVPASTGELFF. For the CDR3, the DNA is TGCGCCAGCAGCTTGGTTCCAGCGTCCACCGGGGAGCTGTTTTTT. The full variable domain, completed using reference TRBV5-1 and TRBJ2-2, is KAGVTQTPRYLIKTRGQQVTLSCSPISGHRSVSWYQQTPGQGLQFLFEYFSETQRNKGNFPGRFSGRQFSNSRSEMNVSTLELGDSALYLCASSLVPASTGELFFGEGSRLTVL.

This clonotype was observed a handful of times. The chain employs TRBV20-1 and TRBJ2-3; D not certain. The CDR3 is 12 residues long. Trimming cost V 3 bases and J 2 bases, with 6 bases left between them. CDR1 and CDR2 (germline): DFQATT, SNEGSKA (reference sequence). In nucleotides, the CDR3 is TGCAGTGCTAGGTCAGCCACAGATACGCAGTATTTT. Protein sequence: CSARSATDTQYF.

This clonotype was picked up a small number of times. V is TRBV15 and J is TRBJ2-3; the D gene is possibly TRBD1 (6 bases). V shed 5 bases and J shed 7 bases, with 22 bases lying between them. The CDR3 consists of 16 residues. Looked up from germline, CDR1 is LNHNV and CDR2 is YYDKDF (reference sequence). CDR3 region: CATSPKRTGGTYTQYF. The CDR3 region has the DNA TGTGCCACCAGCCCGAAGAGGACTGGGGGCACTTATACGCAGTATTTT.

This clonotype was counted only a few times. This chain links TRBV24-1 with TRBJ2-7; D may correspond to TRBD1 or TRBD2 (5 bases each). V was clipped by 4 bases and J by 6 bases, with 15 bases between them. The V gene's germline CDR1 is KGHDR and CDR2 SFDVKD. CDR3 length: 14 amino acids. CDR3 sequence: CATSDAGDPREQYF. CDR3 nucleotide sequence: TGTGCCACCAGTGACGCCGGGGACCCCCGCGAGCAGTACTTC.

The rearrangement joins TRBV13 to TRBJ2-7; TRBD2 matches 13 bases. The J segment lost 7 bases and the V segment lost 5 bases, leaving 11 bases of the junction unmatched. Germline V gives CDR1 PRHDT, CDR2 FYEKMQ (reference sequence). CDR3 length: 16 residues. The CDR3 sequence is CASSLRGLAGSREQYF. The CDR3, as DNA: TGTGCCAGCAGCCTTCGGGGACTAGCGGGAAGCCGGGAGCAGTACTTC.

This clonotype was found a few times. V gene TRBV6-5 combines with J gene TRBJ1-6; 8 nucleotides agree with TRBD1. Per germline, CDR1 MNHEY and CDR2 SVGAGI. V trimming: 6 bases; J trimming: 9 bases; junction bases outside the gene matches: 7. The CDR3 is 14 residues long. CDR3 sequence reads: CASRSGTGGSPLHF. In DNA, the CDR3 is TGTGCCAGCAGGTCCGGGACAGGAGGTTCACCCCTCCACTTT.

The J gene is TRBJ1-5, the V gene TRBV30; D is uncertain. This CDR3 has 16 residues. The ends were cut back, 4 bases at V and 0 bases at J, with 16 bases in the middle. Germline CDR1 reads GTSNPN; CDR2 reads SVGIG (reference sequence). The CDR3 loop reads CAWTERRSFSNQPQHF. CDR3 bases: TGTGCCTGGACTGAGAGACGTAGTTTTAGCAATCAGCCCCAGCATTTT. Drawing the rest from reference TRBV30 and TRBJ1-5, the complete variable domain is SQTIHQWPATLVQPVGSPLSLECTVEGTSNPNLYWYRQAAGRGLQLLFYSVGIGQISSEVPQNLSASRPQDRQFILSSKKLLLSDSGFYLCAWTERRSFSNQPQHFGDGTRLSIL.

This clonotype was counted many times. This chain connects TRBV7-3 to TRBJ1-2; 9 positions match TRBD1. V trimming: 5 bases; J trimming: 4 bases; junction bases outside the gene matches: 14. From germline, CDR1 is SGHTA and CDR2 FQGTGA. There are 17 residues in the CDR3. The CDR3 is CASSPTGGFYPFYGYTF. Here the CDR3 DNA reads TGTGCCAGCAGCCCAACAGGGGGCTTTTACCCCTTCTATGGCTACACCTTC.

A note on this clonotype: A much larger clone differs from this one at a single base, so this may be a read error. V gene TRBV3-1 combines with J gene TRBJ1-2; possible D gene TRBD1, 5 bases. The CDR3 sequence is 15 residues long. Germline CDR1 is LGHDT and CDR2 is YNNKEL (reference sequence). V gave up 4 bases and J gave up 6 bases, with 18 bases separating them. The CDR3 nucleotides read TGTGCCAGCAGCCCGCAGGGACCCCGCCGGAATGGCTACACCTTC. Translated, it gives CASSPQGPRRNGYTF.